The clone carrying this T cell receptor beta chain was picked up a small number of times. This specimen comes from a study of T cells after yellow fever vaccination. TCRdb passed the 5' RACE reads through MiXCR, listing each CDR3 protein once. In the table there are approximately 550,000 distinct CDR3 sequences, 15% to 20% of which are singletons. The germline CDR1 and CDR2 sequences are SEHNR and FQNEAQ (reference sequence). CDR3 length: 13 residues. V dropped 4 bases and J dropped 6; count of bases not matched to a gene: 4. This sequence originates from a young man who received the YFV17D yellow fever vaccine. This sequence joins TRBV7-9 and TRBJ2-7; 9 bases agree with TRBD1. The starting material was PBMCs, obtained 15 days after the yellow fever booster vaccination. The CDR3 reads CASSSRQGVEQYF. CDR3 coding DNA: TGTGCCAGCAGCTCCCGACAGGGGGTCGAGCAGTACTTC.